This T cell receptor beta chain was identified during a study of shared clonotypes between healthy human individuals. Clones were read by immunoSEQ multiplex PCR, and TCRdb kept only the in-frame ones, dropping some. The sample records roughly 590,000 clones, about 95% being singletons. Terminally differentiated effector memory CD45RA+ cells were excluded by CCR7 positive selection of CD45RO-negative cells. The V and J ends lost 5 bases and 3 bases respectively, with 30 bases between them. From germline, CDR1 is MDHEN and CDR2 SYDVKM. The CDR3 is made up of 20 amino acids. The sequence was obtained from a woman in her twenties or thirties in good health. The sequencing input was naive CD8+ T cells sorted from blood. The rearrangement links TRBV28 to TRBJ2-3; a weak D match, TRBD1 (6 bases). CDR3 protein: CASSPPLGAEVWSSTDTQYF. In DNA form, the CDR3 reads TGTGCCAGCAGTCCCCCGCTGGGGGCTGAGGTTTGGAGCTCGACAGATACGCAGTATTTT.